The 7 T cell receptor delta chains listed next were all sequenced from one sample in a study of gammadelta T cells in human blood. With CATT, TCRdb re-called clones from the RT-PCR reads. The sample consists of over a thousand delta-chain clones, roughly 27% of them appearing once. The sequencing sample was made of non-Vgamma9Vdelta2 gamma-delta T cells from fetal blood. These receptors were obtained from a human fetus.

This clone is categorized as medium-sized. The gene calls are TRDV1 and TRDJ1; TRDD3 matches at 8 bases. With V trimmed by 3 bases and J by 0 bases, 18 bases remained unmatched. The CDR3 is 20 residues long. Germline assignment: CDR1 TSWWSYY and CDR2 QGS. The CDR3 protein is CALGDRFSFFHWGDTDKLIF. CDR3 coding DNA: TGTGCTCTTGGGGACCGCTTTTCCTTTTTTCACTGGGGGGACACCGATAAACTCATCTTT.

As to this clone: A much larger clone sits a single nucleotide away, making a read error possible. V is TRDV2 and J is TRDJ1; 10 positions match TRDD3. Germline CDR1 GEAIGNYY, CDR2 EKD. This CDR3 has 14 residues. The CDR3 coding sequence is TGTGCCGGTGACTGGGGGATTTACACCGATAAACTCATCTTT. It yields the protein CAGDWGIYTDKLIF.

In regard to this clone: A much larger clone differs by one base, so this may be a read error. The rearrangement uses TRDV1 and TRDJ1; 8 bases fit TRDD3. In germline, CDR1 is TSWWSYY, CDR2 QGS. The J segment lost 0 bases and the V segment lost 2 bases, leaving 17 bases of the junction unmatched. The CDR3 is made up of 20 amino acids. The CDR3 region is CALGEKSEKYWGLYTDKLIF. The CDR3, as DNA: TGTGCTCTTGGGGAAAAGAGCGAAAAGTACTGGGGGCTTTACACCGATAAACTCATCTTT.

V gene TRDV1 combines with J gene TRDJ3, with 12 bases that match TRDD3. V lost 8 bases to trimming and J lost 0 bases; unmatched junction nucleotides: 17. The germline CDR1 and CDR2 sequences are TSWWSYY and QGS. The length of the CDR3 is 22 residues. CDR3 sequence reads: CALRLYWGIQRGSSWDTRQMFF. CDR3 nucleotides: TGTGCTCTTAGGCTCTACTGGGGGATACAAAGAGGCAGCTCCTGGGACACCCGACAGATGTTTTTC.

By sample share, this clone is large. Other DNA sequences of this sample code for an identical CDR3. This chain links TRDV1 with TRDJ1, with a possible D match to TRDD2 (6 bases). The V and J ends lost 4 bases and 0 bases respectively, with 24 bases between them. This CDR3 spans 19 amino acids. Germline lookup yields CDR1 TSWWSYY and CDR2 QGS. The CDR3, as DNA: TGTGCTCTTGGGGCGCTGGCCTTCCCGTATGGTGGGTACACCGATAAACTCATCTTT. This codes for CALGALAFPYGGYTDKLIF.

V gene TRDV1 combines with J gene TRDJ3; the D gene is possibly TRDD2 (5 bases). The germline CDR1 and CDR2 sequences are TSWWSYY and QGS. The CDR3 extends over 21 amino acids. Trimming took off 0 bases at V and 0 bases at J, with 18 bases between the two ends. As DNA, the CDR3 is TGTGCTCTTGGGGAACTCCGTCCCTCTTCCCCCTGCTCCTGGGACACCCGACAGATGTTTTTC. The encoded protein is CALGELRPSSPCSWDTRQMFF.

Turning to this clone: Only one base separates this from a far larger clonotype, so it likely reflects a read error. This chain connects TRAV29/DV5 to TRDJ3; unclear D gene. Trimming removed 0 bases from V and 2 bases from J, with 18 bases in between. This CDR3 is built from 19 residues. The germline V gene encodes CDR1 NSMFDY and CDR2 ISSIKDK. DNA of the CDR3: TGTGCAGCAAGCGCGAGGGGTGATATGAGCCCCTGGGACACCCGACAGATGTTTTTC. It is translated as CAASARGDMSPWDTRQMFF.